One and the same sample provided the 15 T cell receptor beta chains below, sequenced in a study of T-cell memory formation after mild COVID-19. Each CDR3 protein gets one entry after TCRdb re-called the 5' RACE reads with MiXCR. Of around 510,000 distinct CDR3 sequences listed, roughly 21% are singletons. Sequencing was carried out using PBMCs or a T cell subset sorted from them (not recorded which). The origin of the receptors is an adult woman who had mild COVID-19 (a few samples of this study predate the infection). Cell type and time point are not known.

The V and J genes are TRBV11-1 and TRBJ2-3, with D hard to call. The length of the CDR3 is 14 residues. The ends were cut back, 6 bases at V and 6 bases at J, with 16 bases in the middle. The V gene's germline CDR1 is SGHAT and CDR2 FQDESV (reference sequence). CDR3 sequence: CASSSSFTGDTQYF. CDR3 nucleotides: TGTGCCAGCAGTTCATCCTTTACGGGCGATACGCAGTATTTT. The complete variable domain, with remaining parts taken from reference TRBV11-1 and TRBJ2-3, reads EAEVAQSPRYKITEKSQAVAFWCDPISGHATLYWYRQILGQGPELLVQFQDESVVDDSQLPKDRFSAERLKGVDSTLKIQPAELGDSAMYLCASSSSFTGDTQYFGPGTRLTVL.

The chain joins TRBV5-1 to TRBJ2-5; 10 bases are shared with TRBD1. CDR1 SGHRS and CDR2 YFSETQ come from the germline V gene. The CDR3 runs to 15 residues. V shed 0 bases and J 5 bases; nucleotides not matched to a gene: 4. CDR3 sequence reads: CASSLGDRGEETQYF. DNA for the CDR3: TGCGCCAGCAGCTTGGGGGACAGGGGAGAGGAGACCCAGTACTTC.

V gene TRBV27 combines with J gene TRBJ1-1, with D tentatively TRBD1 (6 bases). Trimming removed 3 bases from V and 7 bases from J, with 9 bases in between. Per the germline V gene, CDR1 is MNHEY and CDR2 is SMNVEV (reference sequence). CDR3 size: 12 residues. The CDR3 DNA follows: TGTGCCAGCAGTTTTCAGGGGAATGAAGCTTTCTTT. Amino acid sequence: CASSFQGNEAFF.

V is TRBV10-3 and J is TRBJ1-1, with D hard to call. Germline assignment: CDR1 ENHRY and CDR2 SYGVKD. This CDR3 has 20 residues. V was trimmed by 0 bases and J by 7 bases, leaving 30 bases between them. CDR3 nucleotides: TGTGCCATCAGTGAGTCGAGGTTCACAATGACTGACCCATTCAACGGTGAAGCTTTCTTT. This encodes CAISESRFTMTDPFNGEAFF.

This clonotype was seen repeatedly, ten times or more. V gene TRBV7-8 combines with J gene TRBJ1-1; possibly TRBD1 for D (5 bases). In germline, CDR1 is SGHVS, CDR2 FQNEAQ. This CDR3 has 14 amino acids. V lost 1 base and J 6 bases, leaving 12 bases between the germline ends. CDR3: CASSLVQGRAEAFF. For the CDR3, the DNA is TGTGCCAGCAGCTTAGTTCAGGGTCGGGCTGAAGCTTTCTTT.

J is TRBJ1-4 and V is TRBV5-1, with unresolved D. The CDR3 spans 15 residues. V was pared by 5 bases and J by 5 bases, with 16 bases between. Germline V gene sequence: CDR1 SGHRS, CDR2 YFSETQ. The CDR3: CASSKDPVPNEKLFF. CDR3 DNA: TGCGCCAGCAGTAAGGACCCCGTTCCCAATGAAAAACTGTTTTTT.

The genes are TRBV7-9 and TRBJ2-2; no firm D call. V lost 1 base, J lost 6 bases, and 9 bases lay in between. Germline V gives CDR1 SEHNR, CDR2 FQNEAQ (reference sequence). The CDR3 spans 14 residues. CDR3: CASSLVPGAGELFF. The CDR3 region has the DNA TGTGCCAGCAGCTTAGTTCCTGGGGCCGGGGAGCTGTTTTTT.

The V gene is TRBV9, the J gene TRBJ2-7, with 7 bases matching TRBD1. Germline CDR1 reads SGDLS; CDR2 reads YYNGEE. The V and J ends lost 4 bases and 2 bases, in that order; junction bases with no gene match: 3. CDR3 length: 13 amino acids. The CDR3 DNA sequence: TGTGCCAGCAGCAAGGGGGCTCCCTACGAGCAGTACTTC. Residues: CASSKGAPYEQYF.

The chain carries TRBV4-1 and TRBJ1-1, with D hard to call. The CDR3 is 12 residues long. With 0 bases removed from V and 11 bases from J, the gap between germline ends came to 10 bases. In germline, CDR1 is MGHRA, CDR2 YSYEKL. The CDR3 region has the DNA TGCGCCAGCAGCCAAGAAGGGCCGGGGGCTTTCTTT. It encodes CASSQEGPGAFF.

The chain couples TRBV5-1 to TRBJ1-5, with D maybe TRBD1 (5 bases). Germline assignment: CDR1 SGHRS and CDR2 YFSETQ. The length of the CDR3 is 14 residues. V was clipped by 0 bases and J by 6 bases, with 10 bases between them. CDR3 nucleotide sequence: TGCGCCAGCAGCTTGGCCGGGACGGGTCAGCCCCAGCATTTT. Translation gives CASSLAGTGQPQHF.

The gene calls are TRBV29-1 and TRBJ1-1; 7 positions match TRBD1. CDR3 length: 9 residues. Germline V gives CDR1 SQVTM, CDR2 ANQGSEA. J gave up 10 bases and V 6 bases, and 2 bases lay outside the gene matches. The CDR3: CSVAGGAFF. CDR3 nucleotides: TGCAGCGTAGCAGGGGGAGCTTTCTTT.

This clonotype was counted between two and nine times. The CDR3 region has the DNA TGTGCCAGCGAAACCGGGACAAGGCCCTACGAGCAGTACTTC. It codes for CASETGTRPYEQYF. The genes are TRBV28 and TRBJ2-7, with D possibly TRBD1 on 6 matching bases. Trimming took off 8 bases at V and 2 bases at J, with 16 bases between the two ends. CDR3 length: 14 amino acids. From germline, CDR1 is MDHEN and CDR2 SYDVKM.

The genes are TRBV18 and TRBJ2-7, with D possibly being TRBD1 or TRBD2 (5 bases each). CDR3 length equals 17 residues. Germline loops: CDR1 KGHSH, CDR2 LQKENI. V lost 3 bases and J 4 bases, leaving 22 bases between the germline ends. The CDR3 here is CASSPLGLGGRNYEQYF. The CDR3 region has the DNA TGTGCCAGCTCACCGCTAGGGCTTGGGGGTAGGAATTACGAGCAGTACTTC.

The chain has TRBV5-1 and TRBJ2-7; D unresolved. Trimming left V 0 bases short and J 7 bases short, with 11 bases between. Germline lookup yields CDR1 SGHRS and CDR2 YFSETQ. This CDR3 contains 13 residues. DNA for the CDR3: TGCGCCAGCAGCTTGGATCCGGGCTGGGAGCAGTACTTC. Amino acid sequence: CASSLDPGWEQYF.

CDR3: CASSLKVSSYEQYF. CDR3 DNA sequence: TGTGCCAGCAGCTTAAAGGTGAGCTCCTACGAGCAGTACTTC. The chain carries TRBV7-3 and TRBJ2-7; no reliable D call. CDR3 size: 14 residues. Trimming cost V 1 base and J 0 bases, with 7 bases left between them. Looked up from germline, CDR1 is SGHTA and CDR2 is FQGTGA.